This TCR beta chain was identified in a study of shared clonotypes between healthy human individuals. Study information: Each donor's CD4 naive and CD4 memory cells filled three plates apiece, CD8 naive two, and CD8 memory one.

This CDR3 comprises 15 residues. Germline V gene lookup returns CDR1 MNHNS and CDR2 SASEGT. The V end was cut by 1 base, the J end by 4 bases, with 13 bases between. Overall study results and limits: Investigators collected only blood, and repertoires in tissues likely differ.

Some clones are missing from TCRdb's copy, which holds only in-frame ones; the method was immunoSEQ multiplex PCR. The table lists approximately 980,000 clones, approximately 80% of them singletons, with about 1.5% in the top ten. Points on this clone: Its target is not known.

A CD45RA-negative memory subset and a CD45RA+ naive subset were separated from the CD4+ cells. Material for sequencing was memory CD4+ T cells sorted from blood. The sample's subset: CD45RA-negative fraction. This chain uses TRBV6-1 with TRBJ2-5; D gene ambiguous. The TCR originated in a man aged 18 to 30 in good health. CDR3 region: CASSEVWVVGETQYF. CDR3 DNA sequence: TGTGCCAGCAGTGAAGTATGGGTTGTCGGAGAGACCCAGTACTTC.